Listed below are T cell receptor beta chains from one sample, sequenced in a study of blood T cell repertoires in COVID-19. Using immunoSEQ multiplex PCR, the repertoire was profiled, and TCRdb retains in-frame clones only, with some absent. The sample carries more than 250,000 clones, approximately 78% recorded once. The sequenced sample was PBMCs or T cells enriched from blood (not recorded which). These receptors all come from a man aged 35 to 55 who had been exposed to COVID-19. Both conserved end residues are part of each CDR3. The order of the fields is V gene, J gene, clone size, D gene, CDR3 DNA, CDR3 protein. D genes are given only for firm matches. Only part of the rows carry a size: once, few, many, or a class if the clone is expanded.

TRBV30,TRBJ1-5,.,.,TGTGCCTGGAGTGCAGCGGAGGTGAGCAATCAGCCCCAGCATTTT,CAWSAAEVSNQPQHF
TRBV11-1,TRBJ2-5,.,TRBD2,TGTGCCAGCAGCTTTTCTAGCGGGGGTGAGGAGACCCAGTACTTC,CASSFSSGGEETQYF
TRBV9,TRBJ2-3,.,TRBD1,TGTGCCAGCAAGGGACAGGGGGCCTCAGATACGCAGTATTTT,CASKGQGASDTQYF
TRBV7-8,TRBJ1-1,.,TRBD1,TGTGCCAGCAGCCGACGACAGGGCAACACTGAAGCTTTCTTT,CASSRRQGNTEAFF
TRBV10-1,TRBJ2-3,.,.,TGCGCCAGCAGTCGGAGCGGTTGGAATACGCAGTATTTT,CASSRSGWNTQYF
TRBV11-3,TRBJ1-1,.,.,TGTGCCAGCAGTGGTCAGGGTCCCACTGAAGCTTTCTTT,CASSGQGPTEAFF
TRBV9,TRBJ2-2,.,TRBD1,TGTGCCAGCAGCGTAGGGGGACAGGGCGGAACCGGGGAGCTGTTTTTT,CASSVGGQGGTGELFF
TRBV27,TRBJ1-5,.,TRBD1,TGTGCCAGCAGTCCGGACAGGGGCGTCGGCAATCAGCCCCAGCATTTT,CASSPDRGVGNQPQHF
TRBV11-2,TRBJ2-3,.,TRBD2,TGTGCCAGCAGCTTAGATCGACTAGCGGGTGGTACGCAGTATTTT,CASSLDRLAGGTQYF
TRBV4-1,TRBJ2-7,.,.,TGCGCCAGCAGCCCCCCCAGGGGGCGGGGGTCCTACGAGCAGTACTTC,CASSPPRGRGSYEQYF
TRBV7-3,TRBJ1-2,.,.,TGTGCCAGCAGCTTACGGGCCGGCCAGACTATCTATGGCTACACCTTC,CASSLRAGQTIYGYTF
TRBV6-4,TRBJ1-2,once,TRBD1,TGTGCCAGCAGTCCCGGGACAGGGCCCAGGGGCTACACCTTC,CASSPGTGPRGYTF
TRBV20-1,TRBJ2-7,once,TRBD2,TGCAGTGCTAGTTCACGGCGGGAGATTAGCTACGAGCAGTACTTC,CSASSRREISYEQYF
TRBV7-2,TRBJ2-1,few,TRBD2,TGTGCCAGCAGCTTTACTAGCGGGAGTGGGCCTAAGCAGTTCTTC,CASSFTSGSGPKQFF
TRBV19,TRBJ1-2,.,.,TGTGCCAGTAGTATCCCGACCGGGCAGGGCTATGGCTACACCTTC,CASSIPTGQGYGYTF
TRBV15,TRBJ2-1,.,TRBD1,TGTGCCACCAGCAGAGATACGTTAGGGACAGGGTCTCATGAGCAGTTCTTC,CATSRDTLGTGSHEQFF
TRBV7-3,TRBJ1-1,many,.,TGTGCCAGCAGCTTACCCCAGGCGGGGGGCGAAGCTTTCTTT,CASSLPQAGGEAFF
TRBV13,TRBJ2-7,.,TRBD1,TGTGCCAGCAGCCAGGGACAGCAGACCTACGAGCAGTACTTC,CASSQGQQTYEQYF
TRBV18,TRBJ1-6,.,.,TGTGCCAGCTCGGGACTACGAGGGGAATCGAATTCACCCCTCCACTTT,CASSGLRGESNSPLHF
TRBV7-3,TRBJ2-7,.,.,TGCCCCCCGACGGGAAAAATCTACGAGCAGTACTTC,CPPTGKIYEQYF
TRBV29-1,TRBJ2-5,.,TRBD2,TGCAGCGGGATCAGTTTCACTAGCGGGGCGTACCAAGAGACCCAGTACTTC,CSGISFTSGAYQETQYF
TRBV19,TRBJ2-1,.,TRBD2,TGTGCCAGTAGTAAGTCCCTAGCGGGAGGTGTAGCCTACAATGAGCAGTTCTTC,CASSKSLAGGVAYNEQFF
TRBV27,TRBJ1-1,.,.,TGTGCCACCCAAGTGAGACCAGGCACTGAAGCTTTCTTT,CATQVRPGTEAFF
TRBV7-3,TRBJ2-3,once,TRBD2,TGTGCCAGCAGCTATACACTAGCGGGAGGAAGGGCTACGCAGTATTTT,CASSYTLAGGRATQYF
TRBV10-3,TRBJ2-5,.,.,TGTGCCATCAGTGAGTCCCCCTCACGCGGGACCCAGTACTTC,CAISESPSRGTQYF
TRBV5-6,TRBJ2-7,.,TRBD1,TGTGCCAGCAGCCAAGGACAGGGGGCCTACGAGCAGTACTTC,CASSQGQGAYEQYF
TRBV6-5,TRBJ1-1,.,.,TGTGCCAGCGCGGTTTCATTCGGGGGGGAAGCTTTCTTT,CASAVSFGGEAFF
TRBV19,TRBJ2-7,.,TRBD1,TGTGCCACCGTTGCTCGACAGGGGGTGGGAGAGCAGTACTTC,CATVARQGVGEQYF
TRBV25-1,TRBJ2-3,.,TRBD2,TGTGCCAGCACCCCCTTAGGTCTAGCGGGGCTCACAGATACGCAGTATTTT,CASTPLGLAGLTDTQYF
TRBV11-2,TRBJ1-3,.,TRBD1,TGTGCCAGCAGCGCGCAGACAGGGGCGAACACCATATATTTT,CASSAQTGANTIYF
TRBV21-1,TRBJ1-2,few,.,TGTGCCAGCAGCTCCGAAGGGGCACAAGGCGGCTATGGCTACACCTTC,CASSSEGAQGGYGYTF
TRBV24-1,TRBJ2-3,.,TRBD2,TGTGCCACCAGTGCTGGGGCGGGAGCGACAGATACGCAGTATTTT,CATSAGAGATDTQYF
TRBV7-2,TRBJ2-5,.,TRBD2,TGTGCCAGCAGCTTAGGACTAGCGGGAGGTGGTGAGACCCAGTACTTC,CASSLGLAGGGETQYF
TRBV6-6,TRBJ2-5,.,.,TGTGCCAGCAGCCCCCCTCCCTCTCGCCGGGAGACCCAGTACTTC,CASSPPPSRRETQYF
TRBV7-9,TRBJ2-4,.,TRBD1,TGTGCCAGCAGCTTTAAGGGGGCGCGAGGCAAAAACATTCAGTACTTC,CASSFKGARGKNIQYF
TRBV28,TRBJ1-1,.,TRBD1,TGTGCCACCACCGAGACAGGGGGGGTCACTGAAGCTTTCTTT,CATTETGGVTEAFF
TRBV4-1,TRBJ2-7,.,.,TGCGCCAGCAGCCAAGCGCTCAATTTCCAGCAGGCCTACGAGCAGTACTTC,CASSQALNFQQAYEQYF
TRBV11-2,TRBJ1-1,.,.,TGTGCCAGCAGCCTTCAACAGGGACGGAATGCTTTCTTT,CASSLQQGRNAFF
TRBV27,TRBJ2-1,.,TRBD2,TGTGCCAGCAGCCCCACCGCGACTAGCCAATACAATGAGCAGTTCTTC,CASSPTATSQYNEQFF
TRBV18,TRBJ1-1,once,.,TGTGCCAGCTCCCTGGGGAGATCCTTGAACACTGAAGCTTTCTTT,CASSLGRSLNTEAFF
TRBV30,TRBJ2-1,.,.,TGTGCCTGGTCGGACTGGAATGAGCAGTTCTTC,CAWSDWNEQFF